This TCR beta chain derives from a study of blood T cell repertoires in COVID-19. In germline, CDR1 is MNHEY, CDR2 SVGAGI. The CDR3 is made up of 13 amino acids. Trimming removed 6 bases at V and 6 bases at J, with 14 bases between. Some clones are missing from TCRdb's copy, which holds only in-frame ones; the method was immunoSEQ multiplex PCR. The sample has approximately 180,000 clones, over 75% seen once. Sequenced sample: peripheral blood. The V call is TRBV6-5, the J call TRBJ1-2; TRBD1 might be the D (5 bases). The receptor's source is a person aged 65 to 79 with COVID-19, enrolled during active disease. Here the CDR3 reads CASRPYGGDGYTF. The CDR3 DNA reads as TGTGCCAGCAGGCCCTACGGGGGGGATGGCTACACCTTC.